The sequence of this T cell receptor (beta chain) was determined in a study of cytomegalovirus exposure and HLA in healthy donors. Overall study results and limits: With high specificity and sensitivity, the classifier reportedly diagnosed cytomegalovirus status.

This CDR3 is 14 amino acids long. CDR1 is MNHNY, CDR2 SVGAGI, per germline (reference sequence). V was trimmed by 2 bases and J by 4 bases, leaving 11 bases between them. Separation from the 666-subject first cohort characterized the roughly 120-subject validation cohort, to which the donors belonged. Sequenced by immunoSEQ multiplex PCR; TCRdb stores in-frame clones only, minus some. This sample has 250,000 to 350,000 clones, with approximately 91% found just once. Comment on this clone: Antigen unknown.

The V gene is TRBV6-6, the J gene TRBJ1-1, with D possibly TRBD1 on 6 matching bases. This clonotype originated in a man aged 25 to 40 in good health and CMV-seronegative. The sequenced sample consisted of PBMCs. CDR3 loop: CASSYAEGVTEAFF. Here the CDR3 DNA reads TGTGCCAGCAGTTACGCTGAGGGGGTCACTGAAGCTTTCTTT.